This T cell receptor beta chain was identified in a study of cytomegalovirus exposure and HLA in healthy donors. V lost 5 bases, J lost 0 bases, and 7 bases lay in between. CDR3 length: 13 amino acids. The V gene's germline CDR1 is MNHEY and CDR2 SMNVEV (reference sequence). A multiplex PCR was run with 60 Vbeta primers and 13 Jbeta primers. Clones were sequenced by immunoSEQ multiplex PCR, and TCRdb holds only the in-frame ones, with some missing. The table lists 150,000 to 200,000 clones, approximately 80% of them singletons, with about 7.9% in the top ten. The rearrangement joins TRBV27 to TRBJ1-1, with D unclear. Sequencing was done on a sample of PBMCs. The clonotype was recovered from a male donor in good health and CMV-seropositive. CDR3 residues: CASSTLMNTEAFF. The CDR3 coding sequence is TGTGCCAGCAGTACCCTAATGAACACTGAAGCTTTCTTT.